This paragraph covers one T cell receptor beta chain sequence. Its binding antigen is unknown. Base qualities are not recorded, but no much larger clone differs from it by a single base. This entry belongs to a study of T cell responses to AZD1222 COVID-19 vaccine (dated by TCRdb to about 2021). The study in broad terms: A total of 230 or so trial participants underwent TCR sequencing, of whom about 210 received two doses of AZD1222 and about 25 received two doses of the MenACWY control vaccine. Trial participants were enrolled by age into subgroups of 18-55, 56-69 and 70-plus years, and about 150, 27 and 61 TCR-sequenced participants, respectively, were included in these subgroups. What the study reported, not specific to this receptor: Because no day 14 peak-response samples were available, repertoires were characterized only after the peak T cell response. Vaccine-associated CD4 TCRs spanned the whole spike protein, with dominant responses in regions 160-218 and 743-854. Nearly half of unique spike-specific TCRs reportedly recognized epitopes outside regions mutated in the B.1.351 and B.1.1.7 variants. Spike-specific TCR breadth and depth rose significantly after two AZD1222 doses compared with day 0 and with MenACWY recipients. Most participants were white British and females outnumbered males, and the authors suggested that clonal diversity may have been underestimated. Only a handful of AZD1222 recipients were SARS-CoV-2 seropositive at baseline, limiting conclusions about previously exposed vaccinees. In the small 56-69-year group, the increase in depth fell short of significance, most likely because of low power.

What this sample's time point label stands for: about 28 days (+/-7) after the second vaccine dose. The meaning of the sample's treatment or condition label: meningococcal conjugate vaccine given as trial control. Vaccinee samples came from UK trials COV001 and COV002, including a single-blind randomized controlled phase 2/3 trial of AZD1222 (ChAdOx1 nCoV-19) in healthy adults. For TCRbeta chain sequencing, PBMC samples from trial participants were taken at day 0 and at day 28 after the second dose. The CDR3 regions of human TCRbeta chains were analyzed by immunosequencing. The paper's data handling went like this. Repertoire TCRs were checked for matches against a reference library of SARS-CoV-2-specific TCRs that had been generated using the MIRA antigen-specificity platform. Breadth was defined as the fraction of unique TCRs that were SARS-CoV-2-associated. Depth was defined as the fraction of total T cells that were SARS-CoV-2-associated. Using the MIRA data, every spike-specific TCR was mapped to the spike region that the TCR reacted to and assigned to either a CD4 or a CD8 class. Log10-transformed breadth and depth values were compared by one-way ANOVA with Sidak's multiple comparisons tests. Imported from immuneACCESS, the table was reduced by TCRdb to in-frame sequences with V and J called. These copies leave out some clones; in studies compared against another copy, an unresolved V gene accounts for under half, and the cause of the remainder is not known. From that table come the V and J calls and clone size; the DNA was used to work out D and trimming. The table for this sample lists about 140,000 clones; roughly 86% of them were counted only once. The ten largest clones add up to roughly 5.4% of the sample.

Deletion took 4 bases off V and 2 bases off J, with a span of 9 bases between the germline ends. The CDR3 spans 14 residues, from the cysteine through the phenylalanine. Only CDR3 DNA is held: 42 bases, read in frame from base 1. CDR1 SGHTA and CDR2 FQGNSA were looked up in the germline V gene. This sample comprised peripheral blood, obtained 28 days after the second dose of the MenACWY control vaccine. The sequence was collected from an adult who received the MenACWY meningococcal vaccine as a control. In this chain, TRBV7-2 is recombined with TRBJ1-3; no D segment can be confidently identified. The CDR3: CASSWPSPGNTIYF. The DNA sequence is given as TGTGCCAGCAGCTGGCCTAGTCCTGGAAACACCATATATTTT. Reference TRBV7-2 and TRBJ1-3 proteins supply the regions before and after the CDR3; the full variable domain is: GAGVSQSPSNKVTEKGKDVELRCDPISGHTALYWYRQSLGQGLEFLIYFQGNSAPDKSGLPSDRFSAERTGGSVSTLTIQRTQQEDSAVYLCASSWPSPGNTIYFGEGSWLTVV.